These T cell receptor beta chains were read from a single sample in a study of radiotherapy plus CTLA-4 blockade in lung cancer. Only in-frame clones appear in the TCRdb table, and some are missing; sequencing was by immunoSEQ multiplex PCR. Of tens of thousands of clones in the sample, 83% were seen once. Sequencing used peripheral blood, obtained from a patient treated with radiotherapy plus ipilimumab. Source of these receptors: a human donor with non-small cell lung cancer who had stable disease on radiotherapy plus ipilimumab. Each CDR3 is given without its conserved first and last residue.

j_call v_call cdr3_aa
TRBJ2-1 TRBV6-5 ASSYLDRIYNEQF
TRBJ1-2 TRBV4-2 ASSPTVTGGRVLNYGYT
TRBJ2-3 TRBV10-2 ASGHGQGGGDTQY
TRBJ1-4 TRBV5-1 ASTRATNEKLF
TRBJ1-4 TRBV30 AWGLPQGREKLF
TRBJ2-2 TRBV18 ASSPRQQKSGELF
TRBJ2-1 TRBV6-1 ASSPRNEQF
TRBJ2-3 TRBV27 ASSLTGTVGDTQY
TRBJ2-5 TRBV5-4 ASRGWAGLAPRETQY
TRBJ1-1 TRBV18 ASSPSPGLRTEAF
TRBJ1-1 TRBV10-3 AISESVGNTEAF
TRBJ1-5 TRBV4-1 ASSQVGQDRGSQPQH
TRBJ1-2 TRBV28 ASSSSPRPRNYGYT
TRBJ1-5 TRBV30 AWSVSRGPYSNQPQH
TRBJ1-6 TRBV5-4 ASSSRQGNSPLH
TRBJ2-7 TRBV28 ASSPSGTLAYEQY
TRBJ2-2 TRBV29-1 SVGLGAGELF
TRBJ2-5 TRBV5-1 ASSPGTSGGREETQY
TRBJ2-7 TRBV7-6 ASRATSGGEQY
TRBJ2-2 TRBV5-1 ASSEGPGELF
TRBJ2-3 TRBV7-3 ASSLAPRDTQY
TRBJ1-2 TRBV7-3 ASSSAVNYGYT
TRBJ1-4 TRBV5-5 ASSFSTGGGEKLF
TRBJ2-3 TRBV10-1 ASSRLAGDVDTQY
TRBJ1-2 TRBV6-5 ASTLQGGYGYT
TRBJ1-1 TRBV2 ASSVFQGMNTEAF
TRBJ1-3 TRBV7-6 ASSLAGGRPSGNTIY
TRBJ1-2 TRBV5-6 ASSLGGTRGYT
TRBJ2-7 TRBV7-7 ASSLDRASYEQY
TRBJ2-2 TRBV11-3 ASSRRDGANTGELF
TRBJ1-1 TRBV28 ASSHGTKNTEAF
TRBJ1-5 TRBV2 ASSEGTGYQPQH
TRBJ1-5 TRBV7-2 ASSDINQPQH
TRBJ1-5 TRBV6-1 ASSELMGRGPLKVEPQH
TRBJ1-2 TRBV28 ASSTSDGNYGYT
TRBJ1-6 TRBV10-2 ASSELSENSPLH
TRBJ2-1 TRBV6-6 ASSYGAGGGQEQF
TRBJ2-5 TRBV6-6 ASNYPAGGKETQY
TRBJ1-1 TRBV4-1 ASSQGMARGAAEAF
TRBJ2-4 TRBV6-5 ASSSTDRGRRNIQY
TRBJ1-4 TRBV20-1 SLNQGEKLF
TRBJ1-2 TRBV9 ASSVDSGNYGYT
TRBJ2-1 TRBV2 ASSEAGIAYNEQF
TRBJ1-5 TRBV19 ASSIRVNQPQH
TRBJ2-1 TRBV4-2 ASSQEERGRRYNEQF
TRBJ1-6 TRBV19 ASSTRKKDRVGNSPLH
TRBJ2-1 TRBV7-2 ASSRSPSLNEQF
TRBJ2-7 TRBV13 ASSLAGGSYEQY